This T cell receptor (beta chain) was captured by sequencing in a study of cytomegalovirus exposure and HLA in healthy donors (dated 2017 in TCRdb). At the level of the whole study: In an earlier analysis of under 750 of the donors, approximately 260 Gb of sequence data and 90 million to 120 million unique TCR beta sequences from 150 million to 200 million T cells were reported. An early release covering 550 to 650 HLA-typed donors comprised approximately 300 gigabases of sequencing data and approximately 80 million unique TCR sequences. The genetic ancestry cluster associated with self-reported Caucasian donors included 65% to 90% of the approximately 410 genotyped donors. The study aimed to test whether signatures of past pathogen exposure could be identified by cataloging public T cell receptors. The study used immunosequencing to profile the T cell repertoires of approximately 640 subjects and linked those repertoires to cytomegalovirus serostatus. A separate validation cohort of about 110 different subjects was used in addition to the approximately 610-subject first cohort. The study combined high-throughput TCR immunosequencing, statistical association of individual TCRs with disease status, and machine learning to predict cytomegalovirus infection status. A later analysis re-analyzed previously published TCR beta repertoires from about 730 donors and added high-resolution HLA genotyping to study TCR occurrence patterns. The later analysis used no new phenotypic data to find candidate immune exposures, relying instead on TCR beta sequences and their occurrence across donors. An earlier analysis of 587 of the donors used high-throughput TCR beta sequencing to judge whether each TCR beta V gene segment behaved as functional or pseudogenic. Donor age, sex, ethnicity and CMV serostatus were collected together with the repertoire data. A later genetic analysis used genome-wide SNP genotypes for about 65% of the 666 donors, treating that subset as a discovery cohort. Every repertoire in the discovery cohort had been generated on one and the same sequencing platform. HLA typing included class I and class II loci at four-digit resolution. Typing coverage differed by locus: A, B, C, DRB1 and DQB1 were typed in about 620-630 donors, DQA1 in roughly 500, DPA1 in around 600, and DPB1 in around 440. Roughly 5 DR-DQ haplotypes were treated as single units for association and clustering because of strong linkage in the cohort. On average, 235,054 unique TCR beta nucleotide sequences were sequenced per donor among roughly 430 genotyped donors of the cohort, with roughly 18% of those sequences being non-productive. The investigation overall reported the following: Most TCR sequences were observed very rarely across donors, whereas some public TCRs were present in many individuals. Some IMGT-functional V segments, including TRBV6-2 and TRBV6-3, could not be told apart with the 87-base-pair reads, so those segments were excluded. In a later analysis, TCR association rates were found to vary across HLA loci, with the most associated TCRs seen for DRB1 alleles and the fewest for HLA-C alleles. In a later analysis, several top co-occurrence clusters were reported to appear linked to parvovirus B19, influenza, CMV and Epstein-Barr virus. At a false discovery rate of 0.05, a later analysis linked about 16,000 TCR beta sequences to specific HLA alleles. A further reported finding was that TCR beta sequences accurately predicted the HLA-A and HLA-B alleles for most subjects in the first cohort. A total of fewer than 200 TCR beta chains were listed by the study as associated with cytomegalovirus. A later analysis found that most CMV-associated TCR beta chains appeared HLA-restricted, with HLA associations seemingly driven largely by CMV exposure. A cluster of highly shared sequence variants was judged likely to be a technical artifact of the sequencing pipeline. Compared with equally common non-associated chains, HLA-associated TCR beta chains in a later analysis were more clonally expanded and had lower generation probabilities. According to a later genetic analysis, donors in an Asian-associated ancestry cluster had fewer N-insertions in productive TCRs than the approximately 650-donor mean. Because counts were too low, seventeen rarely observed V segments, including chromosome 9 orphons, were excluded from the earlier analysis of 587 of the donors. In an earlier analysis of some 500 of the donors, most TCR beta V segments appeared in productive rearrangements about 87% or about 30% of the time, broadly matching IMGT annotations. For the cohort, immune exposure information was limited to CMV serostatus. Three of the identified cytomegalovirus-associated TCR beta chains were confirmed in vitro to be specific for cytomegalovirus antigens. Assigning TCR associations to individual alleles was difficult when HLA alleles, especially DR and DQ, strongly co-occurred. It was suggested by the authors that the approach could potentially be generalized to other disease states and immunological phenotypes. A later genetic analysis associated a missense DCLRE1C variant with V-gene and J-gene trimming of TCR beta chains, and an independent cohort replicated the association. Presence/absence analyses assumed roughly uniform sequencing depth across donors, an assumption that may not hold. Because HLA typing was unavailable for some donors at each locus, only the typed subset was used in association tests. The classifier was reported to diagnose cytomegalovirus status with high specificity and sensitivity in both the original and validation cohorts. Correlated functional status among segregating V segments might reflect linkage disequilibrium, but an unknown experimental factor could not be ruled out. Only TCR beta chains were sequenced in this cohort, and the absence of alpha or paired-chain data limited detectable features.

There are many counts of this clone. Its target antigen remains unknown. No per-base quality is available; no much larger clone lies one base away. The cohort consisted of 650 to 850 healthy bone marrow donors. All cohort members were sampled while nominally healthy, although unrecorded immune exposures were likely present. The donor tested CMV seropositive and was one of the 289 seropositive cohort members. Each donor provided a peripheral blood sample, and peripheral blood mononuclear cells were used for TCR beta sequencing. The Qiagen DNeasy Blood Extraction Kit was used to extract genomic DNA from the blood cell samples. Library preparation used the immunoSEQ multiplex PCR assay. The multiplex PCR relied on a mix of 60 forward primers for TCR Vbeta segments and 13 reverse primers for TCR Jbeta segments. The CDR3 region of rearranged TCR beta genes was amplified from genomic DNA with a multiplex PCR assay. The amplified TCR beta libraries were sequenced on the Illumina HiSeq System as 87-base-pair reads. Concerning the study's data processing: A later analysis counted approximately 76 million unique TCR beta chains across the 666 repertoires, and 9.5 million to 11 million of these chains were shared by at least two donors. Raw reads were error-corrected and collapsed into unique sequences by a nearest-neighbor algorithm in which closely related sequences were merged to remove PCR and sequencing errors. CDR3 sequences were aligned to IMGT reference sequences to assign V, D and J gene segments. Each retained sequence needed at least a six-nucleotide match to both a V gene segment and a J gene segment. Rearrangements were called productive when the CDR3 lacked stop codons and stayed in frame with V and J; all others were non-productive. CDR3 was defined according to IMGT convention as the region running from the second conserved V-encoded cysteine to the conserved J-encoded phenylalanine. In an earlier analysis of around 640 of the donors, sequences lacking an unambiguous match to a single V gene segment were excluded. In an earlier analysis of a few hundred of the donors, a V segment was called functional when productive rearrangements were above 56.7%, and segregating when the standard deviation between donors exceeded 5%. A statistical classification framework was built for diagnosing cytomegalovirus status from the catalog of TCR beta chain sequences. In a later analysis, TCR nucleotide sequences were compared against IMGT/GENE-DB human TR gene sequences so that V and J genes could be assigned. A later analysis assigned CDR3 sequences and most-parsimonious VDJ recombination scenarios with the TCRdist pipeline. In a later analysis, each TCR beta chain was defined by its CDR3 amino acid sequence together with its V-gene family, and reads without a unique V-gene family were excluded. To address suspected cross-contamination and a sequencing artifact, a later analysis removed over 500 highly shared, low-generation-probability nucleotide sequences. For each public chain, a later analysis derived a clonal expansion index from normalized ranks of inferred template counts within each repertoire. In a later analysis, generation probabilities were computed using a VDJ recombination model fitted to out-of-frame rearrangements, and the results were checked against IGoR. In a later analysis, TCR-TCR, TCR-HLA and TCR-CMV co-occurrence was scored with hypergeometric tests, and a repertoire-size bias correction was applied to TCR pairs. In a later analysis, false discovery rates were estimated by permuting HLA or CMV assignments 20 times. In a later analysis, co-occurring TCRs were grouped using DBSCAN, with TCRdist sequence similarity added in when clustering inside HLA-allele-positive subsets. Repertoires with fewer than 30,000 or more than 120,000 public chains, plus five repertoires with anomalous nucleotide sharing, were excluded from co-occurrence clustering. TCRdb stores this immuneACCESS table with in-frame sequences only. Part of the clones is absent; in the studies checked, under half of the shortfall reflects unresolved V genes, and no reason is known for the rest. V, J and clone size reflect that table, while D and trimming were determined from the DNA. The sample table lists 95,000 to 150,000 clones, 60% to 85% of them with a count of one. Jointly, the top ten make up roughly 3.1% of the sample.

CDR1 and CDR2, looked up from the germline V gene, are MNHNS and SASEGT. For this chain, trimming is 6 bases at the V end and 6 bases at the J end, and the number of junction bases without a gene match is 7. The CDR3 holds 14 amino acids from the cysteine to the phenylalanine. Left in the record is the CDR3 DNA by itself, 42 bases read in frame from the first base. This chain joins TRBV6-1 to TRBJ2-3; 9 junctional bases match TRBD2. The sample was PBMCs. This clonotype was sampled from a woman under 40 in good health and CMV-seropositive. The sequence in DNA is TGTGCCAGCAGAGGCGGGGGGGCCCGGGATACGCAGTATTTT. This sequence encodes CASRGGGARDTQYF.